This TCR beta chain was recovered during a study of CD8 T cells in Susac syndrome. RNA was extracted with the RNeasy kit, and a quantity of 0.5 to 1 ug was reverse transcribed using random hexamers. TCRdb analysed the immunoSEQ multiplex PCR reads with MiXCR anew, one entry per CDR3 protein. Of fewer than 80,000 distinct CDR3 sequences detected, approximately 94% appear once; the ten largest clones hold over 0.45%. Germline CDR1 reads SGDLS; CDR2 reads YYNGEE. There are 15 residues in the CDR3. Germline trimming cut 4 bases from V and 2 bases from J; bases unmatched to any gene: 8. This sequence originates from a human donor with Susac syndrome. V is TRBV9 and J is TRBJ2-7; 8 bases align to TRBD1. Material: CD8+ T cells from PBMCs. The CDR3 nucleotides read TGTGCCAGCAGCATCGGACAGGGTGCCCCCTACGAGCAGTACTTC. Amino acids: CASSIGQGAPYEQYF.